This T cell receptor (beta chain) was observed in a study of blood T cell repertoires in COVID-19 (dated by TCRdb to 2020 to 2021). General notes on the study: Samples from collaborators originated in the United States, Italy and Spain and spanned both the acute and convalescent phases of COVID-19. The material from the prospective study consisted of cDNA or gDNA derived from T cells, B-cell-depleted T cells, or PBMCs. Subjects who had been exposed to COVID-19, were actively infected with it, or had recovered from it provided the deeply sampled blood TCRbeta repertoires that made up the dataset. The repertoires were released in a freely available public database intended as a resource for research on the immune response to SARS-CoV-2. The samples were drawn from two sources: the first 160 participants of the ongoing ImmuneRACE study, and 1,000 to 1,500 subjects contributed by 6 global collaborators. The sample metadata nearly always contained a de-identified subject ID, COVID-19 status, age in years and sex. Where available, HLA class I and class II types were taken from metadata supplied by the sample provider and were not determined by assay-based typing. Study-wide findings and limitations: The quantity of clinical and demographic metadata differed by source and by participant and was supplied without curation.

TCRbeta CDR3 regions were amplified from genomic DNA using the immunoSEQ Assay, a bias-controlled multiplex PCR. On the authors' methods: The number of nucleated cells in each sample was estimated by amplification of reference gene primers within the assay. To quantify the absolute abundance of each unique TCRbeta CDR3 rearrangement, sequence reads were collapsed and filtered. Productive Simpson clonality was computed per sample as the square root of Simpson's diversity index over productive rearrangements. TCRdb mirrors the immuneACCESS table, restricted to in-frame sequences. Some clones are absent from its copies; in checked studies, under half trace to an unresolved V gene, and the reason for the others is unknown. Clone size and the V and J calls come from that table; the DNA yielded D and trimming. This sample gives about 63,000 clones in total; about 70% of them show up just once. The ten top clones hold approximately 52% of the sample.

About this clone itself: What this receptor recognizes is not known. One base away there is no much larger clone; base qualities are not given.

Each collaborating institution followed its own protocols to collect whole blood in K2EDTA tubes. For TCRbeta analysis, collaborator samples were shipped as frozen whole blood, as isolated PBMCs, or as DNA extracted from either sample type. The CDR3 measures 14 amino acids from cysteine to phenylalanine. The kept DNA is CDR3 alone, 42 bases in frame from the first base. Trimming takes 5 bases off V and 9 bases off J; junction bases not matched to a gene: 8. The germline V gene (reference sequence) gives CDR1 as LNHDA and CDR2 as SQIVND. Sequencing used peripheral blood. The sequence joins TRBV19 to TRBJ2-1; TRBD2 lines up with 9 middle nucleotides. This sequence originates from an elderly woman with acute or convalescent COVID-19. The CDR3 reads as follows: CASSVTSGQGEQFF. The DNA sequence follows: TGTGCCAGTAGTGTTACTAGCGGGCAAGGTGAGCAGTTCTTC.